What follows are 31 T cell receptor beta chains derived from one specimen sequenced in a study of blood T cell repertoires in COVID-19. Sequencing was performed with immunoSEQ multiplex PCR; in TCRdb, only in-frame clones are kept and a portion is missing. Here the sample spans fewer than 150,000 clones, around 89% being singletons. The sequenced material came from peripheral blood. These receptor sequences come from a woman aged 50 to 60 with acute or convalescent COVID-19.

This clone was seen once. V gene TRBV28 combines with J gene TRBJ2-2; D unclear. The germline V and J ends were trimmed by 8 bases and 4 bases, with 20 bases remaining between them. This CDR3 comprises 16 residues. CDR1 and CDR2 (germline): MDHEN, SYDVKM. As DNA, the CDR3 is TGTGCCAGCTCTACCGCTTCCTCTGACACCACCGGGGAGCTGTTTTTT. The encoded protein is CASSTASSDTTGELFF.

The CDR3 DNA reads as TGTGCCAGCAGTTTATCGGAGGGCACTGAAGCTTTCTTT. It specifies CASSLSEGTEAFF. The chain uses TRBV27 and TRBJ1-1; D unclear. Germline-derived CDR1 and CDR2 are MNHEY and SMNVEV (reference sequence). The CDR3 runs 13 residues. Trimming took off 0 bases at V and 4 bases at J, with 6 bases between the two ends.

This CDR3 reads CASSQIGDYGYTF. The DNA for the CDR3 is TGTGCCAGCAGCCAGATCGGGGACTATGGCTACACCTTC. The genes are TRBV3-1 (or the pseudogene TRBV3-2) and TRBJ1-2; D uncertain. The CDR3 covers 13 residues. Germline V gene lookup returns CDR1 LGHDT and CDR2 YNNKEL (reference sequence). The ends were cut back, 3 bases at V and 3 bases at J, with 8 bases in the middle.

This sequence joins TRBV5-1 and TRBJ2-7; maybe TRBD2 (7 bases). Germline V gene lookup returns CDR1 SGHRS and CDR2 YFSETQ. V lost 0 bases to trimming and J lost 0 bases, with 10 bases between them. The CDR3 loop spans 15 amino acids. The CDR3 DNA reads TGCGCCAGCAGCTTGGGCGGGGGCTCCTCCTACGAGCAGTACTTC. Protein sequence: CASSLGGGSSYEQYF.

The chain is built from TRBV11-2 and TRBJ1-3; maybe TRBD1 (6 bases). This CDR3 spans 16 amino acids. Germline V gives CDR1 SGHAT, CDR2 FQNNGV. V shed 3 bases and J shed 0 bases, with 12 bases lying between them. Written as DNA, the CDR3 is TGTGCCAGCAGCTTCCACAGGGCCCTCTCTGGAAACACCATATATTTT. Translated: CASSFHRALSGNTIYF.

The CDR3 region has the DNA TGTGCCAGCAGTGGCCTCTCAGGGGAATACGAGCAGTACTTC. Its translation: CASSGLSGEYEQYF. The chain combines TRBV6-4 with TRBJ2-7, with D tentatively TRBD1 (6 bases). The germline CDR1 and CDR2 sequences are MRHNA and SNTAGT. The CDR3 has 14 amino acids. The V end lost 4 bases, the J end lost 4 bases, and 14 bases lay between the germline ends.

In its sample, this clone was seen a few times. This chain joins TRBV6-5 and TRBJ2-3; 8 nucleotides agree with TRBD2. V shed 4 bases and J 2 bases; nucleotides not matched to a gene: 5. The CDR3 runs to 15 residues. The germline CDR1 and CDR2 sequences are MNHEY and SVGAGI. The CDR3 nucleotides are TGTGCCAGCAGTTCCCTTAGCGGGATCACAGATACGCAGTATTTT. It specifies CASSSLSGITDTQYF.

CDR3 residues: CASSEGGLGETQYF. The CDR3 DNA sequence: TGTGCCAGCAGTGAAGGCGGACTAGGAGAGACCCAGTACTTC. The chain links TRBV6-1 to TRBJ2-5, with 7 bases identical to TRBD2. Germline V gives CDR1 MNHNS, CDR2 SASEGT. The CDR3 spans 14 residues. J lost 4 bases, V lost 1 base, and 3 bases had no gene match.

This chain connects TRBV2 to TRBJ1-2, with 9 bases identical to TRBD1. Germline assignment: CDR1 SNHLY and CDR2 FYNNEI. This CDR3 region has 16 residues. The junction had 10 bases not matched to a gene; V was cut back by 6 bases and J by 2 bases. CDR3 DNA: TGTGCCAGCAGCGTTAGGGGGACAGGGAGGAACTATGGCTACACCTTC. This sequence encodes CASSVRGTGRNYGYTF.

J is TRBJ2-5 and V is TRBV28, with 9 bases lining up with TRBD2. Looked up from germline, CDR1 is MDHEN and CDR2 is SYDVKM. V lost 4 bases, J lost 3 bases, and 9 bases stayed unmatched. The CDR3 length is 16 residues. The CDR3 sequence is CASSSLYLAGKETQYF. In DNA form, the CDR3 reads TGTGCCAGCAGTTCCTTATACCTAGCGGGGAAAGAGACCCAGTACTTC.

The rearrangement joins TRBV19 to TRBJ2-5, with 11 bases that match TRBD1. The V and J ends lost 3 bases and 1 base, in that order; junction bases with no gene match: 1. Germline assignment: CDR1 LNHDA and CDR2 SQIVND (reference sequence). The CDR3 is 15 residues long. The chain's CDR3 is CASSMDRGPQETQYF. The CDR3 DNA sequence: TGTGCCAGTAGTATGGACAGGGGGCCCCAAGAGACCCAGTACTTC.

The sample holds one count of this clone. The gene calls are TRBV15 and TRBJ2-5, with D possibly being TRBD2 (5 bases). The CDR3 has 14 residues. CDR1 is LNHNV, CDR2 YYDKDF, per germline (reference sequence). V lost 0 bases to trimming and J lost 5 bases, with 10 bases between them. CDR3: CATSRDRGSETQYF. As DNA, the CDR3 is TGTGCCACCAGCAGAGATCGGGGTTCGGAGACCCAGTACTTC.

This chain connects TRBV6-5 to TRBJ2-7, with TRBD1 identical over 8 bases. Germline V gene data show CDR1 as MNHEY and CDR2 as SVGAGI. Trimming at V came to 7 bases and at J to 2 bases, leaving 7 bases not matched to a gene. This CDR3 region has 14 residues. CDR3 bases: TGTGCCAGCACCGACAGGGGTCTTGCCTACGAGCAGTACTTC. Its translation is CASTDRGLAYEQYF.

CDR3 residues: CASSLGQNYGYTF. CDR3 bases: TGCGCCAGCAGCTTGGGGCAGAACTATGGCTACACCTTC. The genes are TRBV5-1 and TRBJ1-2, with D hard to call. V lost 0 bases and J 2 bases, leaving 5 bases between the germline ends. CDR1 and CDR2 from the germline V gene are SGHRS and YFSETQ. This CDR3 is 13 amino acids long.

The chain carries TRBV6-5 and TRBJ2-7; 8 positions match TRBD1. V lost 0 bases, J lost 6 bases, and 1 base stayed unmatched. The CDR3 totals 13 residues. CDR1 and CDR2 from the germline V gene are MNHEY and SVGAGI. Here the CDR3 reads CASSYSDRGEQYF. As DNA, the CDR3 is TGTGCCAGCAGTTACTCAGACAGGGGCGAGCAGTACTTC.

The chain combines TRBV20-1 with TRBJ2-1, with a tentative D call TRBD2 (5 bases). CDR3 size: 11 residues. CDR1 and CDR2 from the germline V gene are DFQATT and SNEGSKA (reference sequence). V was trimmed by 5 bases and J by 6 bases, leaving 8 bases between them. The CDR3 coding sequence is TGCAGTGCTGTAGCGTTCAATGAGCAGTTCTTC. Its protein is CSAVAFNEQFF.

This rearrangement joins TRBV4-1 to TRBJ2-7; perhaps TRBD1 as D (6 bases). The length of the CDR3 is 18 residues. V was trimmed by 4 bases and J by 2 bases, leaving 24 bases between them. Germline V lookup: CDR1 MGHRA, CDR2 YSYEKL. The CDR3 DNA is TGCGCCAGCAGCCGACAAATTACCACAGGGTCGGTCCCCTACGAGCAGTACTTC. Translating gives CASSRQITTGSVPYEQYF.

V gene TRBV7-8 combines with J gene TRBJ2-1, with 8 nucleotides matching TRBD2. The germline V gene has CDR1 SGHVS and CDR2 FQNEAQ. The CDR3 runs 15 residues. The junction had 7 bases not matched to a gene; V was cut back by 1 base and J by 8 bases. CDR3 sequence: CASSLVGGGSDEQFF. CDR3 DNA: TGTGCCAGCAGCTTAGTCGGGGGGGGTAGCGATGAGCAGTTCTTC.

V usage is TRBV5-1 and J usage is TRBJ2-1; no clear D. The CDR3 extends over 13 amino acids. Trimming pared 0 bases from V and 8 bases from J, leaving 9 bases between. The germline gives CDR1 SGHRS, CDR2 YFSETQ. The CDR3 DNA follows: TGCGCCAGCAGCTTGGGTGGTCGCGATGAGCAGTTCTTC. As protein: CASSLGGRDEQFF.

V and J are TRBV11-1 and TRBJ1-1; 7 bases map to TRBD1. The CDR3 has 14 amino acids. The junction had 3 bases not matched to a gene; V was cut back by 4 bases and J by 1 base. Germline CDR1 SGHAT, CDR2 FQDESV (reference sequence). CDR3 sequence reads: CASSSGTANTEAFF. CDR3 bases: TGTGCCAGCAGCTCCGGGACAGCGAACACTGAAGCTTTCTTT.

This sequence joins TRBV5-1 and TRBJ2-3; D is undetermined. Germline CDR1 and CDR2: SGHRS and YFSETQ. V was shortened by 1 base and J by 0 bases, with 9 bases between the two germline ends. The CDR3 length is 15 residues. CDR3 nucleotide sequence: TGCGCCAGCAGCTTGTATCAGGCTAGCACAGATACGCAGTATTTT. Protein product: CASSLYQASTDTQYF.

The chain recombines TRBV5-1 with TRBJ2-6, with D possibly matching TRBD2 (6 bases). The CDR3 covers 20 residues. V dropped 7 bases and J dropped 4 bases, with 30 bases sitting between them. Germline CDR1 is SGHRS and CDR2 is YFSETQ. Written as DNA, the CDR3 is TGCGCCAGCGGCCCCCGCCCGACGGGACTCCCAGAAACAGGGGCCAACGTCCTGACTTTC. It translates to CASGPRPTGLPETGANVLTF.

J is TRBJ2-6 and V is TRBV7-9, with 10 bases aligning to TRBD1. Germline CDR1 SEHNR, CDR2 FQNEAQ (reference sequence). The CDR3 consists of 19 residues. With V trimmed by 2 bases and J by 0 bases, 7 bases remained unmatched. CDR3 nucleotides: TGTGCCAGCAGCTTAATATGGGACAGGGGAATCTCTGGGGCCAACGTCCTGACTTTC. Translated, it gives CASSLIWDRGISGANVLTF. Variable domain in full (rest from reference TRBV7-9 and TRBJ2-6): DTGVSQNPRHKITKRGQNVTFRCDPISEHNRLYWYRQTLGQGPEFLTYFQNEAQLEKSRLLSDRFSAERPKGSFSTLEIQRTEQGDSAMYLCASSLIWDRGISGANVLTFGAGSRLTVL.

The chain uses TRBV6-5 and TRBJ1-5; TRBD1 might be the D (5 bases). The CDR3 covers 15 residues. Per germline, CDR1 MNHEY and CDR2 SVGAGI. V lost 7 bases and J lost 6, with 19 bases in between. The CDR3 DNA reads as TGTGCCAGCATGGAGGGTCCAGGGAAGAGTCAGCCCCAGCATTTT. Its protein is CASMEGPGKSQPQHF.

The genes are TRBV30 and TRBJ2-3; D unclear. This CDR3 region has 11 residues. Trimming pared 4 bases from V and 5 bases from J, leaving 7 bases between. Germline CDR1 is GTSNPN and CDR2 is SVGIG (reference sequence). The CDR3 DNA sequence: TGTGCCTGGACCATCCAAGATACGCAGTATTTT. Encoded protein: CAWTIQDTQYF.

The V call is TRBV4-3, the J call TRBJ1-4, with a tentative D call TRBD1 (5 bases). The CDR3 is 14 amino acids. The germline gives CDR1 LGHNA, CDR2 YSLEER. Trimming shortened V by 0 bases and J by 13 bases, and 15 bases separated the two germline ends. In DNA form, the CDR3 reads TGCGCCAGCAGCCAAGAGGGAAGGGGTAGTTTACTGTTTTTT. This translates into CASSQEGRGSLLFF.

CDR3 region: CASSLSGGYGYTF. The CDR3, as DNA: TGTGCCAGCAGCTTGTCCGGGGGCTATGGCTACACCTTC. The V call is TRBV5-4, the J call TRBJ1-2, with D possibly matching TRBD1 (5 bases). Germline loops: CDR1 SGHNT, CDR2 YYREEE (reference sequence). The CDR3 spans 13 residues. V lost 1 base to trimming and J lost 4 bases, with 8 bases between them.

This clone appeared a single time. The CDR3 bases are TGTGCCAGCAGCTCCACTCGAACCTCAAAGACCCAGTACTTC. As protein: CASSSTRTSKTQYF. The genes are TRBV7-2 and TRBJ2-5; D gene ambiguous. Germline values: CDR1 SGHTA, CDR2 FQGNSA. V was pared by 4 bases and J by 6 bases, with 15 bases between. This CDR3 region has 14 residues.

V and J are TRBV19 and TRBJ1-2, with D hard to call. Per the germline V gene, CDR1 is LNHDA and CDR2 is SQIVND (reference sequence). Trimming left V 5 bases short and J 2 bases short, with 15 bases between. CDR3 length: 15 residues. Here the CDR3 reads CASSRGEGGNYGYTF. The CDR3 DNA is TGTGCCAGTAGTCGAGGCGAGGGAGGAAACTATGGCTACACCTTC.

In its sample, this clone was seen once. This chain uses TRBV4-1 with TRBJ1-5, with 8 bases lining up with TRBD1. The V gene end was trimmed by 2 bases and the J gene end by 1 base; junction bases not matched to a gene: 4. CDR3 length equals 16 residues. Germline lookup yields CDR1 MGHRA and CDR2 YSYEKL. This CDR3 is CASSQPGQASNQPQHF. The CDR3 DNA reads as TGCGCCAGCAGCCAACCGGGACAGGCAAGCAATCAGCCCCAGCATTTT.

J is TRBJ2-7 and V is TRBV2, with TRBD1 as a possible D gene (6 bases). From germline, CDR1 is SNHLY and CDR2 FYNNEI. The CDR3 is 15 amino acids. V lost 5 bases to trimming and J lost 2 bases, with 16 bases between them. The CDR3 DNA reads as TGTGCCAGCAGTTTCCTCACAGGGACCCCCTACGAGCAGTACTTC. It specifies CASSFLTGTPYEQYF.